These 23 T cell receptor beta chains share one sample of origin, sequenced in a study of a mutant IDH1 vaccine in newly diagnosed glioma. Method: immunoSEQ multiplex PCR; TCRdb's copy keeps in-frame clones and lacks some. Seen here are 39,000 or so clones, around three quarters observed once, and the top ten hold over 4.5%. As to time point: week 5, during vaccination. The vaccine gave 300 ug of a 20-mer mutant IDH1 peptide subcutaneously per dose. Their specific antigens are unknown. This material consisted of PBMCs, taken from a glioma patient whose treatment included an IDH1 peptide vaccine. The receptors here all came from a man aged 40-49 years with glioma.

This chain uses TRBV9 with TRBJ2-5; D is tentatively TRBD1 or TRBD2 (5 bases each). The CDR3 sequence is 14 residues long. CDR1 and CDR2 (germline): SGDLS, YYNGEE. V was cut by 0 bases and J by 5 bases, with 11 bases left in between. Here the CDR3 reads CASSVGFREETQYF. Here the CDR3 DNA reads TGTGCCAGCAGCGTAGGTTTCAGGGAGGAGACCCAGTACTTC.

The V and J genes are TRBV29-1 and TRBJ2-7; no firm D call. V was shortened by 7 bases and J by 6 bases, with 22 bases between the two germline ends. Germline V lookup: CDR1 SQVTM, CDR2 ANQGSEA. The length of the CDR3 is 14 residues. CDR3 sequence reads: CSGGDATGPGEQYF. In DNA, the CDR3 is TGCAGCGGTGGGGATGCGACTGGCCCTGGCGAGCAGTACTTC.

This clone was picked up a small number of times. This chain uses TRBV6-1 with TRBJ1-5; D remains unclear. CDR1 and CDR2 from the germline V gene are MNHNS and SASEGT. V lost 10 bases and J 0 bases, leaving 7 bases between the germline ends. There are 12 residues in the CDR3. In DNA, the CDR3 is TGTGCCACAGGCGATAGCAATCAGCCCCAGCATTTT. It yields the protein CATGDSNQPQHF.

The rearrangement uses TRBV5-4 and TRBJ2-7, with a tentative D call TRBD1 (6 bases). CDR3 length: 15 residues. Germline V CDR1 and CDR2: SGHNT, YYREEE (reference sequence). Trimming removed 0 bases from V and 2 bases from J, with 12 bases in between. The CDR3 loop is CASSLAPTGPYEQYF. Written as DNA, the CDR3 is TGTGCCAGCAGCTTGGCTCCGACAGGACCCTACGAGCAGTACTTC.

The genes are TRBV7-8 and TRBJ2-1; D is possibly TRBD1 or TRBD2 (5 bases each). V was pared by 1 base and J by 5 bases, with 9 bases between. Germline-derived CDR1 and CDR2 are SGHVS and FQNEAQ. The CDR3 has 14 residues. The CDR3 reads CASSLVGADNEQFF. CDR3 DNA: TGTGCCAGCAGCTTAGTCGGGGCGGACAATGAGCAGTTCTTC.

The rearrangement links TRBV5-1 to TRBJ2-7, with TRBD1 matching 7 bases. V lost 6 bases to trimming and J lost 2 bases; unmatched junction nucleotides: 8. Germline-derived CDR1 and CDR2 are SGHRS and YFSETQ. The CDR3 spans 14 residues. CDR3 in amino acids: CASTPLQGAYEQYF. The CDR3 region has the DNA TGCGCCAGCACCCCCCTCCAGGGGGCCTACGAGCAGTACTTC.

This clone was found a few times. This rearrangement joins TRBV18 to TRBJ2-1; D remains unclear. The CDR3 is 13 residues long. Germline lookup yields CDR1 KGHSH and CDR2 LQKENI. Trimming pared 1 base from V and 4 bases from J, leaving 5 bases between. As DNA, the CDR3 is TGTGCCAGCTCACCACAGAATTACAATGAGCAGTTCTTC. Translation: CASSPQNYNEQFF.

The chain uses TRBV6-1 and TRBJ1-5; D gene ambiguous. The CDR3 covers 13 residues. The V end lost 6 bases, the J end lost 5 bases, and 11 bases lay between the germline ends. Germline CDR1 reads MNHNS; CDR2 reads SASEGT. CDR3 sequence (DNA): TGTGCCAGCAGCGTACCGGGTGATCAGCCCCAGCATTTT. Protein sequence: CASSVPGDQPQHF.

Only a few counts were recorded for this clone. The rearrangement joins TRBV4-2 to TRBJ1-1; D gene uncertain. The CDR3 is 13 amino acids. Germline assignment: CDR1 LGHNA and CDR2 YNFKEQ. The V end lost 0 bases, the J end lost 5 bases, and 7 bases lay between the germline ends. CDR3 nucleotide sequence: TGTGCCAGCAGCCAAGAACCGCGGACTGAAGCTTTCTTT. This sequence encodes CASSQEPRTEAFF.

The CDR3 bases are TGTGCCAGTAGCGGACTAGCGTCGGGCACAGATACGCAGTATTTT. Translating gives CASSGLASGTDTQYF. The chain recombines TRBV19 with TRBJ2-3, with TRBD2 matching over 9 bases. After removal of 6 bases from V and 1 base from J, the junction contained 5 bases not matched to a gene. The germline V gene has CDR1 LNHDA and CDR2 SQIVND (reference sequence). The CDR3 runs to 15 residues.

The gene calls are TRBV18 and TRBJ2-7; the match to TRBD2 covers 11 bases. Unmatched junction bases numbered 6, after V lost 6 bases and J lost 2 bases. The CDR3 is 15 amino acids. The germline CDR1 and CDR2 sequences are KGHSH and LQKENI. Here the CDR3 DNA reads TGTGCCAGCTCGGATCTAGCGGGGGGAACCTACGAGCAGTACTTC. It yields the protein CASSDLAGGTYEQYF. The full variable domain, with the rest looked up from reference TRBV18 and TRBJ2-7, is NAGVMQNPRHLVRRRGQEARLRCSPMKGHSHVYWYRQLPEEGLKFMVYLQKENIIDESGMPKERFSAEFPKEGPSILRIQQVVRGDSAAYFCASSDLAGGTYEQYFGPGTRLTVT.

CDR3 loop: CASIGPREAFF. CDR3 sequence (DNA): TGTGCCAGCATAGGGCCGCGTGAAGCTTTCTTT. The V and J genes are TRBV6-6 and TRBJ1-1; the D is unclear. The V gene's germline CDR1 is MNHNY and CDR2 SVGAGI (reference sequence). The germline V and J ends were trimmed by 7 bases and 7 bases, with 10 bases remaining between them. The CDR3 spans 11 residues.

The chain couples TRBV5-1 to TRBJ2-5; D could derive from TRBD1 or TRBD2 (5 bases each). Germline CDR1 and CDR2: SGHRS and YFSETQ. The CDR3 loop spans 14 amino acids. V was trimmed by 4 bases and J by 2 bases, leaving 12 bases between them. CDR3 in amino acids: CASSPWDGQETQYF. CDR3 DNA: TGCGCCAGCAGCCCCTGGGACGGACAAGAGACCCAGTACTTC.

The gene calls are TRBV14 and TRBJ2-7, with a possible D match to TRBD2 (5 bases). V was clipped by 4 bases and J by 6 bases, with 13 bases between them. The CDR3 runs 13 residues. CDR1 and CDR2 from the germline V gene are SGHDN and FVKESK. This CDR3 reads CASSPRVRGEQYF. CDR3 bases: TGTGCCAGCAGCCCACGGGTCCGGGGCGAGCAGTACTTC.

The V call is TRBV7-9, the J call TRBJ2-7; a possible D gene is TRBD1 (6 bases). V lost 4 bases and J lost 5, with 12 bases in between. The length of the CDR3 is 13 residues. In germline, CDR1 is SEHNR, CDR2 FQNEAQ (reference sequence). CDR3 region: CASSWVAGDEQYF. Written as DNA, the CDR3 is TGTGCCAGCAGCTGGGTAGCAGGGGACGAGCAGTACTTC.

The rearrangement uses TRBV9 and TRBJ2-7, with D perhaps matching TRBD1 (6 bases). CDR3 length: 15 amino acids. V was trimmed by 0 bases and J by 2 bases, leaving 12 bases between them. In germline, CDR1 is SGDLS, CDR2 YYNGEE. As DNA, the CDR3 is TGTGCCAGCAGCGTAGGTCAGGGGAGTCCCTACGAGCAGTACTTC. Amino acid sequence: CASSVGQGSPYEQYF.

The V and J genes are TRBV2 and TRBJ2-7; D is tentatively TRBD1 or TRBD2 (5 bases each). The germline V gene encodes CDR1 SNHLY and CDR2 FYNNEI. V lost 8 bases and J 0 bases, leaving 11 bases between the germline ends. The CDR3 loop spans 13 amino acids. CDR3 residues: CASGTDSSYEQYF. CDR3 nucleotides: TGTGCCAGCGGGACCGATAGCTCCTACGAGCAGTACTTC.

There are a few counts of this clone. The V call is TRBV27, the J call TRBJ2-2; D gene uncertain. The CDR3 runs to 17 residues. V was pared by 3 bases and J by 0 bases, with 14 bases between. Germline CDR1 is MNHEY and CDR2 is SMNVEV (reference sequence). CDR3 bases: TGTGCCAGCAGTTTCAGGCCGCCCACGACGAACACCGGGGAGCTGTTTTTT. Protein: CASSFRPPTTNTGELFF.

The chain links TRBV6-1 to TRBJ1-2; D might be TRBD1 (5 bases). V shed 0 bases and J shed 4 bases, with 6 bases lying between them. The germline CDR1 and CDR2 sequences are MNHNS and SASEGT. The CDR3 runs 13 residues. The CDR3 region is CASSEAGGYGYTF. The DNA for the CDR3 is TGTGCCAGCAGTGAAGCTGGGGGCTATGGCTACACCTTC.

The rearrangement joins TRBV11-2 to TRBJ1-6, with D possibly TRBD1 on 5 matching bases. Germline V gene lookup returns CDR1 SGHAT and CDR2 FQNNGV. Between the trimmed V and J ends, which lost 5 bases and 7 bases, there was a span of 15 bases. The CDR3 is made up of 15 amino acids. The CDR3 region has the DNA TGTGCCAGCAGCCGAGGAGGGGAGAGGAATTCACCCCTCCACTTT. Its translation is CASSRGGERNSPLHF.

This clone has a single count. This chain joins TRBV20-1 and TRBJ1-2; 7 nucleotides match TRBD1. Per the germline V gene, CDR1 is DFQATT and CDR2 is SNEGSKA (reference sequence). This CDR3 contains 11 residues. Unmatched junction bases numbered 3, after V lost 6 bases and J lost 5 bases. The DNA of the CDR3 is TGCAGTGCCCCGGGACAGTATGGCTACACCTTC. Encoded protein: CSAPGQYGYTF.

The chain combines TRBV30 with TRBJ1-1, with a tentative D call TRBD1 (5 bases). Deletions cut 2 bases from V and 1 base from J, with 14 bases between. This CDR3 comprises 15 residues. The V gene's germline CDR1 is GTSNPN and CDR2 SVGIG (reference sequence). CDR3 DNA sequence: TGTGCCTGGAGTTTCTTCGACAGAAGGAACACTGAAGCTTTCTTT. Protein product: CAWSFFDRRNTEAFF. Looking up the rest from reference TRBV30 and TRBJ1-1 gives the full variable domain: SQTIHQWPATLVQPVGSPLSLECTVEGTSNPNLYWYRQAAGRGLQLLFYSVGIGQISSEVPQNLSASRPQDRQFILSSKKLLLSDSGFYLCAWSFFDRRNTEAFFGQGTRLTVV.

The V gene is TRBV7-9, the J gene TRBJ1-4; a weak D match, TRBD1 (5 bases). Germline lookup yields CDR1 SEHNR and CDR2 FQNEAQ (reference sequence). This CDR3 is 14 amino acids long. V lost 3 bases, J lost 7 bases, and 12 bases lay in between. The CDR3 sequence: CASSLEGYGEKLFF. For the CDR3, the DNA is TGTGCCAGCAGCTTGGAGGGGTACGGTGAAAAACTGTTTTTT.